This note documents a single T cell receptor beta chain sequence. In the original processing: From reference gene primer amplification, estimates of nucleated cell counts were derived. The method was immunoSEQ multiplex PCR; TCRdb's version includes in-frame clones alone and lacks a portion of them. V and J calls and clone size follow that table, whereas D and trimming were derived from the DNA. Found here are about 81,000 clones, over 75% of them singletons; the top ten hold about 7.3%. Trimming removed 1 base at V and 3 bases at J, with 14 bases between. Germline values: CDR1 LGHDT, CDR2 YNNKEL (reference sequence). The CDR3 covers 16 residues. The data belong to a study of blood T cell repertoires in COVID-19.

The chain is built from TRBV3-1 (or the pseudogene TRBV3-2) and TRBJ2-3, with D possibly matching TRBD2 (5 bases). This receptor was taken from a man in his sixties or seventies with acute or convalescent COVID-19. Sequenced material: peripheral blood. CDR3: CASSQVPMRATDTQYF. The CDR3, as DNA: TGTGCCAGCAGCCAAGTCCCGATGCGGGCGACAGATACGCAGTATTTT.